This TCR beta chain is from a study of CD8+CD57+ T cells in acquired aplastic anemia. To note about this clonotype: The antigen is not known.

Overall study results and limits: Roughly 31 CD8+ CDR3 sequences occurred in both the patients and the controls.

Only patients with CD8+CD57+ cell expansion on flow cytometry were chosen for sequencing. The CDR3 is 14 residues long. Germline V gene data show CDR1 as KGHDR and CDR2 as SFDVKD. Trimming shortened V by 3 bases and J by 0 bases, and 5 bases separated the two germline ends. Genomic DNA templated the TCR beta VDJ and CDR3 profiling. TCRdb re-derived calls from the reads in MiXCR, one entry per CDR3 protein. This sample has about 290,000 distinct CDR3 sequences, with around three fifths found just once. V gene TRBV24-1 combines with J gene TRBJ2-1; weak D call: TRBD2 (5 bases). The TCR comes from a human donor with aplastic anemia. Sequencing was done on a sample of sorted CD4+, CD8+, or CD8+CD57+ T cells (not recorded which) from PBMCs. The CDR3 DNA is TGTGCCACCAGTGATGGGAGCTCCTACAATGAGCAGTTCTTC. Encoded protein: CATSDGSSYNEQFF.